Listed below are T cell receptor beta chains from one sample, sequenced in a study of cytomegalovirus exposure and HLA in healthy donors. The table came from immunoSEQ multiplex PCR; TCRdb's copy has only in-frame clones and leaves some out. The table shows fewer than 100,000 clones, with roughly three quarters occurring only once. Sequencing was performed on PBMCs. These TCRs come from an older woman in good health and CMV-seronegative. Both conserved end residues are part of each CDR3. A D gene is named only where the DNA matches it firmly. Clone size, where shown, is once, few, many, or a class for clones that have expanded.

D gene | J gene | V gene | clone size | CDR3 DNA | CDR3 protein
TRBD1 | TRBJ1-2 | TRBV7-2 | . | TGTGCCAGCAGCAGTAGAATTGACAGGGGGGATGGCTACACCTTC | CASSSRIDRGDGYTF
TRBD1 | TRBJ2-6 | TRBV7-9 | . | TGTGCCAGCAGCCGGGACAGGGCCGGGGTCCTGACTTTC | CASSRDRAGVLTF
TRBD2 | TRBJ2-1 | TRBV7-9 | . | TGTGCCAGCAGCTTCCTAGCGGGGGACTACAATGAGCAGTTCTTC | CASSFLAGDYNEQFF
TRBD2 | TRBJ2-1 | TRBV7-9 | . | TGTGCCAGCAGCTTCACCCTAGCGGGAGGGTATAATGAGCAGTTCTTC | CASSFTLAGGYNEQFF
. | TRBJ1-1 | TRBV7-9 | few | TGTGCCAGCAGCTTAGATGTCCTAGGTACGGACACTGAAGCTTTCTTT | CASSLDVLGTDTEAFF
. | TRBJ2-5 | TRBV5-4 | . | TGTGCCAGCAGCTCAGGCGGGTTAGGTCAACAAGAGACCCAGTACTTC | CASSSGGLGQQETQYF
. | TRBJ1-1 | TRBV10-3 | . | TGTGCCATCAGTGAGTCCCGGGGGGAAACTGGAGCTTTCTTT | CAISESRGETGAFF
. | TRBJ1-1 | TRBV4-1 | . | TGCGCCAGCAGCCATCTTGATGACAGTGAAGCTTTCTTT | CASSHLDDSEAFF
. | TRBJ1-3 | TRBV19 | . | TGTGCCAGTAGCTTGGACAGTTTCTCTGGAAACACCATATATTTT | CASSLDSFSGNTIYF
TRBD2 | TRBJ2-4 | TRBV7-2 | . | TGTGCCAGCAGCTCCGGACTAGCGGGGTTGAGCATTCAGTACTTC | CASSSGLAGLSIQYF
. | TRBJ1-2 | TRBV5-4 | . | TGTGCCAGCAGCTTGGGGCAGGGTGGGTATGGCTACACCTTC | CASSLGQGGYGYTF
TRBD2 | TRBJ2-5 | TRBV19 | once | TGTGCCAGTAGTGCAGGCGGACTAGCGGGGGTCCCTAATTTGGAGACCCAGTACTTC | CASSAGGLAGVPNLETQYF
. | TRBJ1-1 | TRBV6-5 | . | TGTGCCAGCAGAAACGGACTTGAAGCTTTCTTT | CASRNGLEAFF
TRBD1 | TRBJ2-5 | TRBV7-9 | . | TGTGCCAGCAACTCTAATCAGGGGGAAGAGACCCAGTACTTC | CASNSNQGEETQYF
TRBD1 | TRBJ2-1 | TRBV4-3 | . | TGCGCCAGCAGCCAAGAAACAGGGGGACTTGGAAATGAGCAGTTCTTC | CASSQETGGLGNEQFF
. | TRBJ2-7 | TRBV7-2 | . | TGTGCCAGCAGCCTAAGGGGGGGATTTGACGAGCAGTACTTC | CASSLRGGFDEQYF
. | TRBJ1-5 | TRBV6-5 | . | TGTGCCAGCAGTTACTCGGCGGTTAGCAATCAGCCCCAGCATTTT | CASSYSAVSNQPQHF
TRBD1 | TRBJ1-2 | TRBV7-9 | once | TGTGCCAGCAGCCCCGGGACAGGTCCTAACTATGGCTACACCTTC | CASSPGTGPNYGYTF
. | TRBJ2-1 | TRBV7-2 | . | TGTGCCAGCAGCTTACTCGTCCATGAGCAGTTCTTC | CASSLLVHEQFF
TRBD1 | TRBJ2-7 | TRBV7-9 | . | TGTGCCAGCAGCAAAGGGACAGCCTACTCCTACGAGCAGTACTTC | CASSKGTAYSYEQYF
. | TRBJ2-5 | TRBV5-1 | once | TGCGCCAGCAGCTTGGCCGGAGGGGTGAAACAAGAGACCCAGTACTTC | CASSLAGGVKQETQYF
TRBD1 | TRBJ2-2 | TRBV28 | . | TGTGCCAGCAGGACAGGGACCAACACCGGGGAGCTGTTTTTT | CASRTGTNTGELFF